This TCR beta chain stems from a study of blood T cell repertoires in COVID-19. Sequencing was performed with immunoSEQ multiplex PCR; in TCRdb, only in-frame clones are kept and a portion is missing. The sample has under 50,000 clones; 88% are singletons. Germline-derived CDR1 and CDR2 are WNHNN and SYGVQD (reference sequence). V shed 4 bases and J 7 bases; nucleotides not matched to a gene: 7. The CDR3 is made up of 14 amino acids. The rearrangement links TRBV10-1 to TRBJ2-1, with 7 bases lining up with TRBD1. Sequencing was carried out using peripheral blood. The receptor was derived from a woman aged 40 to 49 with acute or convalescent COVID-19. The CDR3 loop is CASSGQQGSNEQFF. In DNA, the CDR3 is TGCGCCAGCAGTGGTCAACAGGGGAGTAATGAGCAGTTCTTC.